The 14 T cell receptor beta chains below all came from one sample that was sequenced in a study of cytomegalovirus exposure and HLA in healthy donors. The primer mix had 60 Vbeta and 13 Jbeta primers. Data came from immunoSEQ multiplex PCR; TCRdb stores just in-frame clones and leaves some out. The data show some 65,000 clones, with about three quarters seen just once and about 23% held by the top ten. The sample taken for sequencing was PBMCs. Receptor source: a man aged 50 to 60 in good health and CMV-seropositive.

This chain joins TRBV9 and TRBJ2-5, with 10 bases that match TRBD2. The CDR3 length is 15 residues. Germline CDR1 reads SGDLS; CDR2 reads YYNGEE. V trimming: 0 bases; J trimming: 5 bases; junction bases outside the gene matches: 4. CDR3 sequence reads: CASSVGAGGRETQYF. In DNA, the CDR3 is TGTGCCAGCAGCGTAGGAGCGGGGGGGCGGGAGACCCAGTACTTC.

The chain carries TRBV5-4 and TRBJ2-1; 13 bases fit TRBD2. Unmatched junction bases numbered 10, after V lost 5 bases and J lost 5 bases. The CDR3 extends over 17 amino acids. CDR1 SGHNT and CDR2 YYREEE come from the germline V gene (reference sequence). The CDR3 loop reads CASRPGLAGVRDNEQFF. The DNA of the CDR3 is TGTGCCAGCAGACCCGGACTAGCGGGGGTGAGGGACAATGAGCAGTTCTTC.

The rearrangement links TRBV5-1 to TRBJ2-2; TRBD1 aligns across 7 bases. The CDR3 extends over 13 amino acids. J lost 3 bases, V lost 4 bases, and 0 bases had no gene match. Germline V gene lookup returns CDR1 SGHRS and CDR2 YFSETQ. CDR3 region: CASSQGDTGELFF. Written as DNA, the CDR3 is TGCGCCAGCAGCCAGGGGGACACCGGGGAGCTGTTTTTT. The full variable domain, rest sourced from reference TRBV5-1 and TRBJ2-2, is KAGVTQTPRYLIKTRGQQVTLSCSPISGHRSVSWYQQTPGQGLQFLFEYFSETQRNKGNFPGRFSGRQFSNSRSEMNVSTLELGDSALYLCASSQGDTGELFFGEGSRLTVL.

The rearrangement links TRBV13 to TRBJ1-1; the D gene is possibly TRBD1 (5 bases). Trimming stripped 1 base from V and 4 bases from J, with 10 bases between. The CDR3 totals 14 residues. Germline V gene lookup returns CDR1 PRHDT and CDR2 FYEKMQ (reference sequence). The CDR3 DNA sequence: TGTGCCAGCAGCTTAGACGGGGGGGGCACTGAAGCTTTCTTT. Translation: CASSLDGGGTEAFF.

The chain links TRBV18 to TRBJ2-7, with 7 bases aligning to TRBD2. V trimming: 4 bases; J trimming: 1 base; junction bases outside the gene matches: 10. The germline V gene encodes CDR1 KGHSH and CDR2 LQKENI. This CDR3 is 16 amino acids long. Here the CDR3 reads CASSQTSGTNSYEQYF. Written as DNA, the CDR3 is TGTGCCAGCTCACAAACCTCCGGGACTAATTCCTACGAGCAGTACTTC.

The chain couples TRBV28 to TRBJ2-7; D possibly corresponds to TRBD1 (6 bases). The germline gives CDR1 MDHEN, CDR2 SYDVKM. The length of the CDR3 is 13 residues. Trimming stripped 5 bases from V and 5 bases from J, with 13 bases between. DNA for the CDR3: TGTGCCAGCAGTGTCTCCGGGACAAACGAGCAGTACTTC. It yields the protein CASSVSGTNEQYF.

The chain combines TRBV7-3 with TRBJ2-3, with 7 positions matching TRBD2. Germline CDR1 reads SGHTA; CDR2 reads FQGTGA. The CDR3 length is 15 residues. Trimming took 8 bases from V and 3 from J; bases not matched to a gene: 11. CDR3 sequence: CASRAGLAETDTQYF. Written as DNA, the CDR3 is TGTGCCAGCCGAGCTGGGCTAGCGGAGACAGATACGCAGTATTTT.

This clone appeared a few times. In DNA, the CDR3 is TGCGCCAGCAGAGAGCCATTTCTAGCGATCCAAGAGACCCAGTACTTC. Translation gives CASREPFLAIQETQYF. The J gene is TRBJ2-5, the V gene TRBV10-1; D is perhaps TRBD2 (6 bases). CDR1 is WNHNN, CDR2 SYGVQD, per germline (reference sequence). Trimming took off 6 bases at V and 1 base at J, with 18 bases between the two ends. This CDR3 is built from 16 residues.

The chain has TRBV27 and TRBJ1-2; 8 bases align to TRBD1. The CDR3 extends over 14 amino acids. Germline V gene data show CDR1 as MNHEY and CDR2 as SMNVEV (reference sequence). The trim removed 6 bases at V and 4 bases at J, leaving 7 bases unmatched. The CDR3 DNA follows: TGTGCCAGCAGACCTGACAGGGGATTCTATGGCTACACCTTC. This codes for CASRPDRGFYGYTF.

J is TRBJ2-6 and V is TRBV28, with D possibly TRBD1 on 6 matching bases. This CDR3 has 14 residues. CDR1 and CDR2 (germline): MDHEN, SYDVKM. The ends were cut back, 6 bases at V and 2 bases at J, with 8 bases in the middle. CDR3 region: CASSSGAGANVLTF. Here the CDR3 DNA reads TGTGCCAGCAGCTCAGGGGCTGGGGCCAACGTCCTGACTTTC.

This clone was detected only once. This rearrangement joins TRBV7-8 to TRBJ2-7, with 14 nucleotides matching TRBD2. Germline-derived CDR1 and CDR2 are SGHVS and FQNEAQ. The CDR3 has 16 residues. The trim removed 3 bases at V and 2 bases at J, leaving 3 bases unmatched. CDR3 sequence (DNA): TGTGCCAGCAGCTTTGGACTAGCGGGGGGTACCTACGAGCAGTACTTC. Translating gives CASSFGLAGGTYEQYF.

J is TRBJ1-1 and V is TRBV4-1, with TRBD1 as a possible D gene (5 bases). The CDR3 totals 15 residues. Trimming removed 2 bases at V and 1 base at J, with 11 bases between. Looked up from germline, CDR1 is MGHRA and CDR2 is YSYEKL. CDR3 coding DNA: TGCGCCAGCAGCCAACTAGTTAGGGGGAACACTGAAGCTTTCTTT. Translation: CASSQLVRGNTEAFF.

The genes are TRBV30 and TRBJ1-2; 9 nucleotides line up with TRBD1. The germline V gene has CDR1 GTSNPN and CDR2 SVGIG (reference sequence). The CDR3 totals 13 residues. Trimming took 2 bases from V and 7 from J; bases not matched to a gene: 5. CDR3 in DNA: TGTGCCTGGAGTATACAGGGGGCTGGTGGCTACACCTTC. Protein product: CAWSIQGAGGYTF. Together with reference TRBV30 and TRBJ1-2, the CDR3 gives the full variable domain: SQTIHQWPATLVQPVGSPLSLECTVEGTSNPNLYWYRQAAGRGLQLLFYSVGIGQISSEVPQNLSASRPQDRQFILSSKKLLLSDSGFYLCAWSIQGAGGYTFGSGTRLTVV.

This sequence joins TRBV6-5 and TRBJ2-7, with D perhaps matching TRBD1 (6 bases). Trimming removed 2 bases at V and 1 base at J, with 12 bases between. Germline assignment: CDR1 MNHEY and CDR2 SVGAGI. The length of the CDR3 is 15 residues. The CDR3 spells CASSYKGHESYEQYF. The CDR3 nucleotides are TGTGCCAGCAGTTACAAGGGACACGAGTCCTACGAGCAGTACTTC.